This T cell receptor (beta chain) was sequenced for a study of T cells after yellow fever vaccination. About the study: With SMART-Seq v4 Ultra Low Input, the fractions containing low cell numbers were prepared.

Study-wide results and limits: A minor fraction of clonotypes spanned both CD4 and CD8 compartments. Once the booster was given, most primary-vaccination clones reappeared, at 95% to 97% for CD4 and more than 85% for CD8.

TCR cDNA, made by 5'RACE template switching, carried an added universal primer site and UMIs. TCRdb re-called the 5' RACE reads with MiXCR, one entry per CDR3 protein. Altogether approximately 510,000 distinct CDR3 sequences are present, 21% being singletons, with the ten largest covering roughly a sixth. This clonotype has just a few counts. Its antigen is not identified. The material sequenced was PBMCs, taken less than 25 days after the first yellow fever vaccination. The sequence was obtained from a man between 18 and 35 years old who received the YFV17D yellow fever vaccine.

The CDR3 sequence is CASSAGTGRNQPQHF. In nucleotides, the CDR3 is TGTGCCAGCAGCGCAGGGACAGGGAGAAATCAGCCCCAGCATTTT. The chain links TRBV7-2 to TRBJ1-5; 9 positions match TRBD1. CDR1 SGHTA and CDR2 FQGNSA come from the germline V gene. The CDR3 is 15 amino acids. V was pared by 5 bases and J by 4 bases, with 6 bases of the junction left unmatched. The full variable domain, in which reference TRBV7-2 and TRBJ1-5 provide the parts outside the CDR3, is GAGVSQSPSNKVTEKGKDVELRCDPISGHTALYWYRQSLGQGLEFLIYFQGNSAPDKSGLPSDRFSAERTGGSVSTLTIQRTQQEDSAVYLCASSAGTGRNQPQHFGDGTRLSIL.